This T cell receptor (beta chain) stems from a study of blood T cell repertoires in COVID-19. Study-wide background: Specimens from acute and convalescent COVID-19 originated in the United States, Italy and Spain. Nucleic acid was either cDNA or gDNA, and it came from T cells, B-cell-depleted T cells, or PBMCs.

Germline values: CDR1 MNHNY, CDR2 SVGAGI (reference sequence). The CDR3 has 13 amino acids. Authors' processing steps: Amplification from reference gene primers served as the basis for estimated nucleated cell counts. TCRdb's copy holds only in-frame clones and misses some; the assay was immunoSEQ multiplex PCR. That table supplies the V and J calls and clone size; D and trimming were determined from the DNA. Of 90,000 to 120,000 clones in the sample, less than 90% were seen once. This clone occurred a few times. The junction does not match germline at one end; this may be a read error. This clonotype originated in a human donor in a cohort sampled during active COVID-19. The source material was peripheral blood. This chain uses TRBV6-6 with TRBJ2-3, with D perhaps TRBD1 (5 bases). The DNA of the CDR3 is TGTGCCAGCAGACCCACCGGGCAGGGTCCCATTACCTTT. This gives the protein CASRPTGQGPITF.